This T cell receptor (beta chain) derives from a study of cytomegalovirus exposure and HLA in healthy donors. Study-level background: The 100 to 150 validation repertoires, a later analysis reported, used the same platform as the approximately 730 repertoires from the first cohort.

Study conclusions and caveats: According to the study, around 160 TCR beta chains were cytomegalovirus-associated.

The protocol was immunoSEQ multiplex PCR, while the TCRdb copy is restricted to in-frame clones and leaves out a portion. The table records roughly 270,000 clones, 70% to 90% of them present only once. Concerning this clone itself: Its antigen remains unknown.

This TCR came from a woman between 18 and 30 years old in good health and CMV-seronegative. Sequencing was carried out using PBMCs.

The CDR3 loop is CASSIGTPNYGYTF. CDR3 sequence (DNA): TGTGCCAGTAGTATCGGGACACCAAACTATGGCTACACCTTC. The V and J genes are TRBV19 and TRBJ1-2, with D tentatively TRBD1 (6 bases). V was pared by 3 bases and J by 2 bases, with 10 bases between. The CDR3 loop spans 14 amino acids. The germline gives CDR1 LNHDA, CDR2 SQIVND (reference sequence).